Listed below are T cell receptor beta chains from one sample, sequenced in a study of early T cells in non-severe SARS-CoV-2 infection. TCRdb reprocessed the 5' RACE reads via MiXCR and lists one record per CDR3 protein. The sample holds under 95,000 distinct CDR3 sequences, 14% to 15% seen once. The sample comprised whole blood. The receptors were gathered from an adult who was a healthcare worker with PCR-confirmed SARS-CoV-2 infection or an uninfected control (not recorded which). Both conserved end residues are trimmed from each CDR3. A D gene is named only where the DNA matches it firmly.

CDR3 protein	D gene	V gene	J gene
ASSSQSPWGAQETQY	NA	TRBV7-2	TRBJ2-5
ASSLTATSVGH	NA	TRBV28	TRBJ1-5
ASSPGTGFHEQY	TRBD1	TRBV28	TRBJ2-7
ASSYSPQRTYNEQF	NA	TRBV6-5	TRBJ2-1
ASSPGTSGRTPQRMNEQF	TRBD2	TRBV28	TRBJ2-1
ASSLGQNTEAF	NA	TRBV28	TRBJ1-1
ASSLLLGEPNEQF	NA	TRBV28	TRBJ2-1
HIAGLNTEAF	NA	TRBV20-1	TRBJ1-1
ASSLGTGKLF	NA	TRBV7-9	TRBJ2-2
ASSPPGTANEQF	NA	TRBV18	TRBJ2-1
ASNRLAGGDEQF	TRBD2	TRBV12-3/TRBV12-4	TRBJ2-1
ASSLQSGVQETQY	NA	TRBV5-1	TRBJ2-5
ASTPRGTGTYEQF	TRBD1	TRBV27	TRBJ2-1
SARGSGANVLT	NA	TRBV20-1	TRBJ2-6
ASSQIYEQY	NA	TRBV11-2	TRBJ2-7
ASSLEGFNSPLH	NA	TRBV7-2	TRBJ1-6
ASSPRMALNTGELF	NA	TRBV3-1	TRBJ2-2
ASSLPWTDYEQY	NA	TRBV11-2	TRBJ2-7
ASSWDRATEAF	TRBD1	TRBV6-5	TRBJ1-1
ASSPGRARYEQY	TRBD2	TRBV28	TRBJ2-7
SARAGPEEQY	NA	TRBV20-1	TRBJ2-7
ASSSGTAYSPLH	TRBD1	TRBV28	TRBJ1-6
SVVAGAYGYT	NA	TRBV29-1	TRBJ1-2
ASFGGPGELF	NA	TRBV7-2	TRBJ2-2
ASSQGVGRRFYLSSYNEQF	TRBD2	TRBV4-2	TRBJ2-1
ASAFLMNTEAF	NA	TRBV5-5	TRBJ1-1
ASSDKRDTGELF	TRBD2	TRBV2	TRBJ2-2
ASRAGTGKF	TRBD1	TRBV12-3/TRBV12-4	TRBJ2-1
ASASRGRQYPDGYT	NA	TRBV27	TRBJ1-2
ASSYRDRASEQY	TRBD1	TRBV6-6	TRBJ2-7
SVVGGKTNRVMDTGELF	NA	TRBV29-1	TRBJ2-2
ASSPGSNEQY	NA	TRBV28	TRBJ2-7
ATLTGDRTYGYT	TRBD1	TRBV10-3	TRBJ1-2
ASSYTGGDTGELF	TRBD1	TRBV19	TRBJ2-2